This TCR beta chain was recovered during a study of shared clonotypes between healthy human individuals. Sequencing was performed with immunoSEQ multiplex PCR; in TCRdb, only in-frame clones are kept and a portion is missing. The data hold some 800,000 clones, with almost 95% observed a single time. Positively selected for CCR7, the CD45RO-negative cells used as naive CD8 cells excluded terminally differentiated effector memory CD45RA+ cells. The V end lost 2 bases, the J end lost 3 bases, and 8 bases lay between the germline ends. Germline loops: CDR1 MGHDK, CDR2 SYGVNS. This CDR3 contains 14 residues.

The chain combines TRBV25-1 with TRBJ1-5; D may be TRBD1 (5 bases). The source of this sequence is a man aged 25-40 years in good health. The sequenced sample consisted of naive CD8+ T cells sorted from blood. CDR3: CASSEMGDNQPQHF. The CDR3 bases are TGTGCCAGCAGTGAAATGGGGGACAATCAGCCCCAGCATTTT.